What follows are 16 T cell receptor beta chains derived from one specimen sequenced in a study of blood T cell repertoires in COVID-19. Some clones are missing from TCRdb's copy, which holds only in-frame ones; the method was immunoSEQ multiplex PCR. The table shows under 200,000 clones, with 79% occurring only once. The source material was peripheral blood. The origin of the receptors is a man between 60 and 70 years old with active or convalescent COVID-19.

This chain joins TRBV2 and TRBJ2-7; the match to TRBD2 covers 9 bases. The CDR3 sequence is 15 residues long. Germline-derived CDR1 and CDR2 are SNHLY and FYNNEI. Trimming removed 4 bases from V and 7 bases from J; junction bases left unmatched: 11. CDR3 sequence (DNA): TGTGCCAGCAGTGGGGTACTAGCGGGCAGGTCAGAGCAGTACTTC. Translating gives CASSGVLAGRSEQYF. The whole variable domain, remainder taken from reference TRBV2 and TRBJ2-7, is EPEVTQTPSHQVTQMGQEVILRCVPISNHLYFYWYRQILGQKVEFLVSFYNNEISEKSEIFDDQFSVERPDGSNFTLKIRSTKLEDSAMYFCASSGVLAGRSEQYFGPGTRLTVT.

The chain recombines TRBV7-9 with TRBJ1-3; D is unresolved. CDR1 SEHNR and CDR2 FQNEAQ come from the germline V gene (reference sequence). The CDR3 length is 16 residues. V was trimmed by 5 bases and J by 0 bases, leaving 14 bases between them. CDR3 in DNA: TGTGCCAGCAGCCCCTCCGGTCTGAGCTCTGGAAACACCATATATTTT. Amino acid sequence: CASSPSGLSSGNTIYF.

This chain uses TRBV14 with TRBJ2-7; 9 bases fit TRBD1. This CDR3 has 16 residues. CDR1 and CDR2 (germline): SGHDN, FVKESK. V trimming: 1 base; J trimming: 7 bases; junction bases outside the gene matches: 11. In DNA form, the CDR3 reads TGTGCCAGCAGCCAAGTGGGGCCGGACAGGGGAGGTGAGCAGTACTTC. Its protein is CASSQVGPDRGGEQYF.

The chain is built from TRBV5-1 and TRBJ2-3, with 8 bases lining up with TRBD2. CDR3 length equals 16 residues. The ends lost 1 base at V and 6 bases at J; junction bases unmatched: 10. Germline values: CDR1 SGHRS, CDR2 YFSETQ. The CDR3 bases are TGCGCCAGCAGCTTGAGGCTAGCGGGTCGATGGGATACGCAGTATTTT. This codes for CASSLRLAGRWDTQYF.

This clone occurred once. The chain couples TRBV28 to TRBJ2-1, with D possibly matching TRBD1 (6 bases). CDR3 size: 17 residues. Germline CDR1 is MDHEN and CDR2 is SYDVKM. With 6 bases removed from V and 2 bases from J, the gap between germline ends came to 20 bases. The CDR3 spells CASSPSPTGLAYNEQFF. CDR3 in DNA: TGTGCCAGCAGCCCCAGCCCGACAGGACTTGCCTACAATGAGCAGTTCTTC.

The J gene is TRBJ1-4, the V gene TRBV7-9, with 9 bases lining up with TRBD1. Germline V gives CDR1 SEHNR, CDR2 FQNEAQ (reference sequence). Trimming took 5 bases from V and 8 from J; bases not matched to a gene: 6. The CDR3 consists of 14 residues. The CDR3 reads CASSPGTGFEKLFF. CDR3 bases: TGTGCCAGCAGCCCCGGGACAGGGTTCGAAAAACTGTTTTTT.

The chain is built from TRBV7-8 and TRBJ2-2, with TRBD2 identical over 8 bases. The CDR3 contains 16 residues. Germline V gene lookup returns CDR1 SGHVS and CDR2 FQNEAQ. Losses at the gene ends were 5 bases for V and 3 bases for J; bases not matched to a gene: 8. CDR3 region: CASSRGGLVDTGELFF. CDR3 bases: TGTGCCAGCAGCCGGGGGGGGTTAGTGGACACCGGGGAGCTGTTTTTT.

V is TRBV15 and J is TRBJ1-2; 9 bases agree with TRBD1. V was pared by 4 bases and J by 4 bases, with 10 bases of the junction left unmatched. CDR1 and CDR2 (germline): LNHNV, YYDKDF (reference sequence). This CDR3 has 16 residues. Here the CDR3 DNA reads TGTGCCACCAGCACTGGGACAGGGTCCTTTTCCTATGGCTACACCTTC. Encoded protein: CATSTGTGSFSYGYTF.

In nucleotides, the CDR3 is TGTGCCAGCTCACCTTCGGACAGCTCCTATATTTACGAGCAGTACTTC. This gives the protein CASSPSDSSYIYEQYF. The rearrangement uses TRBV18 and TRBJ2-7; D perhaps matches TRBD1 (6 bases). This CDR3 contains 16 residues. The germline CDR1 and CDR2 sequences are KGHSH and LQKENI. V was clipped by 3 bases and J by 4 bases, with 19 bases between them.

The chain couples TRBV18 to TRBJ2-3, with TRBD2 matching over 12 bases. Germline V gene sequence: CDR1 KGHSH, CDR2 LQKENI. V lost 5 bases to trimming and J lost 5 bases; unmatched junction nucleotides: 5. CDR3 size: 15 residues. The CDR3 DNA sequence: TGTGCCAGCTCATCCACTAGCGGGAGGCAAGATACGCAGTATTTT. It is translated as CASSSTSGRQDTQYF.

In its sample, this clone was seen once. One end of the junction fails to match germline, which may point to a read error. This chain uses TRBV4-3 with TRBJ1-2; the match to TRBD1 covers 7 bases. Per the germline V gene, CDR1 is LGHNA and CDR2 is YSLEER. The CDR3 is 14 residues long. CDR3 DNA: TGCGCCAGCAGCCTTGGAGGAGGGGGCCGTGGCCACACCTTC. This encodes CASSLGGGGRGHTF.

V and J are TRBV5-5 and TRBJ2-5; a possible D gene is TRBD2 (5 bases). With 2 bases removed from V and 4 bases from J, the gap between germline ends came to 12 bases. Looked up from germline, CDR1 is SGHKS and CDR2 is YYEKEE (reference sequence). This CDR3 spans 14 amino acids. Here the CDR3 DNA reads TGTGCCAGCAGCTTCCCGGGTGAGGGAGAGACCCAGTACTTC. Its protein is CASSFPGEGETQYF.

The chain employs TRBV9 and TRBJ1-1, with 10 positions matching TRBD1. Germline CDR1 reads SGDLS; CDR2 reads YYNGEE. This CDR3 has 14 amino acids. Trimming at V came to 2 bases and at J to 10 bases, leaving 8 bases not matched to a gene. The CDR3 DNA reads as TGTGCCAGCAGCGTGGGGACAGGGGAGGTGGGAGCTTTCTTT. Amino acids: CASSVGTGEVGAFF.

The chain combines TRBV28 with TRBJ1-2; the match to TRBD1 covers 9 bases. From germline, CDR1 is MDHEN and CDR2 SYDVKM. The trim removed 6 bases at V and 8 bases at J, leaving 10 bases unmatched. CDR3 length: 14 residues. The CDR3 loop is CASSLPGTGRGYTF. In DNA, the CDR3 is TGTGCCAGCAGCCTCCCCGGGACAGGGAGAGGCTACACCTTC.

This clone was counted a single time. This rearrangement joins TRBV9 to TRBJ2-3; possible D gene TRBD2, 5 bases. Trimming removed 4 bases at V and 4 bases at J, with 16 bases between. Germline CDR1 reads SGDLS; CDR2 reads YYNGEE. This CDR3 has 15 residues. The CDR3 sequence is CASSPRLLVADTQYF. DNA of the CDR3: TGTGCCAGCAGCCCTAGACTACTAGTGGCAGATACGCAGTATTTT. Supplemented by reference TRBV9 and TRBJ2-3, the full variable domain reads DSGVTQTPKHLITATGQRVTLRCSPRSGDLSVYWYQQSLDQGLQFLIQYYNGEERAKGNILERFSAQQFPDLHSELNLSSLELGDSALYFCASSPRLLVADTQYFGPGTRLTVL.

The chain uses TRBV6-5 and TRBJ1-2; no clear D gene. The germline V gene has CDR1 MNHEY and CDR2 SVGAGI. The CDR3 length is 11 residues. V lost 8 bases, J lost 8 bases, and 12 bases lay in between. DNA of the CDR3: TGTGCCAGCGGGTTAGAGGGCGGCTACACCTTC. Amino acid sequence: CASGLEGGYTF.